This T cell receptor beta chain was documented in a study of blood T cell repertoires in COVID-19. Study overall: The study drew acute and convalescent COVID-19 samples from the United States, Italy and Spain. Sources were T cells, B-cell-depleted T cells, or PBMCs; the material itself was cDNA or gDNA.

Germline CDR1 SNHLY, CDR2 FYNNEI. The V end lost 6 bases, the J end lost 1 base, and 9 bases lay between the germline ends. CDR3 length equals 13 residues. In the study's own analysis: Quantification of nucleated cells was approximated via reference gene primer amplification. Assay used: immunoSEQ multiplex PCR; TCRdb lists only in-frame clones, some missing. V and J calls and clone size are given by that table; D and trimming were obtained from the DNA. Of roughly 250,000 clones listed, approximately 80% were seen once; the top ten hold nearly 5%. Input material: peripheral blood. The genes are TRBV2 and TRBJ1-1; unclear D gene. The receptor was isolated from a woman aged 80 or over with active or convalescent COVID-19. The CDR3 sequence: CASRMGRNTEAFF. For the CDR3, the DNA is TGTGCCAGCAGGATGGGGAGGAACACTGAAGCTTTCTTT. Full variable domain (missing parts from reference TRBV2 and TRBJ1-1): EPEVTQTPSHQVTQMGQEVILRCVPISNHLYFYWYRQILGQKVEFLVSFYNNEISEKSEIFDDQFSVERPDGSNFTLKIRSTKLEDSAMYFCASRMGRNTEAFFGQGTRLTVV.